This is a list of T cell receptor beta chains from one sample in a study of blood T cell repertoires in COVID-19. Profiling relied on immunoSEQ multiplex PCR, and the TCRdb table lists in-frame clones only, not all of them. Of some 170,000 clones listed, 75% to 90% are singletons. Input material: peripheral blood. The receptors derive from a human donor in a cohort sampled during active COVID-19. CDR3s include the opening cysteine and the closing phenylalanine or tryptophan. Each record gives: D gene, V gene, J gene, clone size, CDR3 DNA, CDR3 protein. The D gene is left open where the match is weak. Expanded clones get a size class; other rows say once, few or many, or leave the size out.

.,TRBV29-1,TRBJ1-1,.,TGCAGCGTTGAGGTTTCAGACAGTCCTGAAGCTTTCTTT,CSVEVSDSPEAFF
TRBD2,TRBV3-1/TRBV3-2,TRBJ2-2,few,TGTGCCAGCAGCCCACTAGCGGACACCGGGGAGCTGTTTTTT,CASSPLADTGELFF
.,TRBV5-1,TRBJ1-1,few,TGCGCCAGCAGCTTCGGAGATAACACTGAAGCTTTCTTT,CASSFGDNTEAFF
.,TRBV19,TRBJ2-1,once,TGTGCCAGTACCGCTGGCCCCCCGGGTGCCAATGAGCAGTTCTTC,CASTAGPPGANEQFF
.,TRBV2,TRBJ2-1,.,TGTGCCAGCAGTGACGGACTACGCTCCTACAATGAGCAGTTCTTC,CASSDGLRSYNEQFF
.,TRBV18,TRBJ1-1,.,TGTGCCAGCTCGCCCTATGCTGGGAACACTGAAGCTTTCTTT,CASSPYAGNTEAFF
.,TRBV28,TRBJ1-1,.,TGTGCCAGCAGCAATCAGAACACTGAAGCTTTCTTT,CASSNQNTEAFF
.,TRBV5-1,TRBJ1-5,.,TGCGCCAGCAGCTTGGCAGGGGGCAATCAGCCCCAGCATTTT,CASSLAGGNQPQHF
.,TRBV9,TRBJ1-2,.,TGTGCCAGCAGCCCCCAAGCCGGGACATTGGCAGGGAATGGCTACACCTTC,CASSPQAGTLAGNGYTF
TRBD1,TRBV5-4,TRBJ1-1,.,TGTGCCAGCAGCGACAGGGGGCAAGGAACTGAAGCTTTCTTT,CASSDRGQGTEAFF
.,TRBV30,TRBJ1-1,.,TGTGCCTGGAGTGTAATCCAGGGAAGAAGGACTGAAGCTTTCTTT,CAWSVIQGRRTEAFF
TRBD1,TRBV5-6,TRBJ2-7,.,TGTGCCAGCAGCTTCGGGACAGTATCCTACGAGCAGTACTTC,CASSFGTVSYEQYF
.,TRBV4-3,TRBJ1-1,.,TGCGCCAGCAGCCAAGACGGGTCGGGCACTGAAGCTTTCTTT,CASSQDGSGTEAFF
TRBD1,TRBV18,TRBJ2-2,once,TGTGCCAGCTCACGCACCCAGGGACAGGGGGCGAAGAAAAAGAACACCGGGGAGCTGTTTTTT,CASSRTQGQGAKKKNTGELFF
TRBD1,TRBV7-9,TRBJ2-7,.,TGTGCCAGCACCCCCGCCGGGACAGGGCCCTACGAGCAGTACTTC,CASTPAGTGPYEQYF
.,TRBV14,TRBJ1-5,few,TGTGCCAGCACCAGAGGTGGTCAGCCCCAGCATTTT,CASTRGGQPQHF
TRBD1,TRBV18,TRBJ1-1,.,TGTGCCAGCTCGGTCGGACAGGGGGACGTGATCTTT,CASSVGQGDVIF
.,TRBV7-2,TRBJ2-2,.,TGTGCCAGCAGCCCGTGGGGCTCCCCCACCGGGGAGCTGTTTTTT,CASSPWGSPTGELFF
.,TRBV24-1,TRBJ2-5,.,TGTGCCACCAGTGATGCGAGCGGAGGGGTCCAAGAGACCCAGTACTTC,CATSDASGGVQETQYF
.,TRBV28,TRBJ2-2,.,TGTGCCAGCAGAACAGGGAGCCCCGGGGAGCTGTTTTTT,CASRTGSPGELFF
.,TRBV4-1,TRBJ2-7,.,TGCGCCAGCAGCCCCGACCCGGGGAGCAAAACTTCCTACGAGCAGTACTTC,CASSPDPGSKTSYEQYF
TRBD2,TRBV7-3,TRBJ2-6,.,TGTGCCAGCAGGCCCTGGACTAGCGGGAGCGTAAAGGGGGCCAACGTCCTGACTTTC,CASRPWTSGSVKGANVLTF
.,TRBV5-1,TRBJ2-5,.,TGCGCCAGCAGCTCCTTTGGAGGGGGCGAAGAGACCCAGTACTTC,CASSSFGGGEETQYF
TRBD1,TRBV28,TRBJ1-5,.,TGTGCCAGCAGAACAGGGGCTTCCTTACATAGCAATCAGCCCCAGCATTTT,CASRTGASLHSNQPQHF
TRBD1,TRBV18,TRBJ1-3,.,TGTGCCAGCTCACGACTCCGGACAGGGGGAAACACCATATATTTT,CASSRLRTGGNTIYF
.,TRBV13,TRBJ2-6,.,TGTGCCAGCAGCTTACGACCGGACGGGATGCCCCCTGGGGCCAACGTCCTGACTTTC,CASSLRPDGMPPGANVLTF
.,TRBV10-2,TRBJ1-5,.,TGCGCCAGCAGTGACCTTCAAGGGAGCGGACAGTGGGGCAATCAGCCCCAGCATTTT,CASSDLQGSGQWGNQPQHF
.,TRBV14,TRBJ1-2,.,TGTGCCAGCAGCCAAGATCTTCGGGGAGCGAACTATGGCTACACCTTC,CASSQDLRGANYGYTF
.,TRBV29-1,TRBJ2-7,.,TGCAGCGTTGAAGTTGGTCAGGGGTTGAATACGGGGCAGTACTTC,CSVEVGQGLNTGQYF
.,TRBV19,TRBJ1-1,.,TGTGCCAGTAGTATCATGGCCGACTTCAACACTGAAGCTTTCTTT,CASSIMADFNTEAFF
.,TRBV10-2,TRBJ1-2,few,TGCGCCAGCCAAGAGGGCCGGGCCCCACACTATGGCTACACCTTC,CASQEGRAPHYGYTF
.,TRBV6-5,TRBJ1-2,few,TGTGCCAGCAGCCCCCTGTCCCAATCGAGCTATGGCTACACCTTC,CASSPLSQSSYGYTF
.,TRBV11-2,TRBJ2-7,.,TGTGCCAGCAGCTTAGCAGGGCTGATGGGGCAGTACTTC,CASSLAGLMGQYF